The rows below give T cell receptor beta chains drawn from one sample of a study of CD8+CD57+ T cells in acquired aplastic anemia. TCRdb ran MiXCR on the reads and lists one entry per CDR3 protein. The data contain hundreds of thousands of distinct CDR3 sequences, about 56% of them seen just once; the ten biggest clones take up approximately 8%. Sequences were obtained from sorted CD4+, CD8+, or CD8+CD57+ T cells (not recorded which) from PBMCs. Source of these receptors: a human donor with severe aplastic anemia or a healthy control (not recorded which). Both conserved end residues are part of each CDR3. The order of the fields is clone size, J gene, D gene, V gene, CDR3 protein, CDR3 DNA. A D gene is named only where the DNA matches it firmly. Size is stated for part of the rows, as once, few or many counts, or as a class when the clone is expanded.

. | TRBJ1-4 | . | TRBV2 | CASSERGKGDEKLFF | TGTGCCAGCAGTGAAAGGGGTAAGGGAGATGAAAAACTGTTTTTT
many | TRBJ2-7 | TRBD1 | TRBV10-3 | CAISESPTGLAYEQYF | TGTGCCATCAGTGAGTCCCCGACAGGGCTAGCCTACGAGCAGTACTTC
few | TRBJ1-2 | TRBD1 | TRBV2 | CASKTGTVGWGYTF | TGTGCCAGCAAGACCGGGACAGTGGGTTGGGGCTACACCTTC
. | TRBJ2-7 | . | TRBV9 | CASSVVGVSYEQYF | TGTGCCAGCAGCGTAGTCGGGGTCTCCTACGAGCAGTACTTC
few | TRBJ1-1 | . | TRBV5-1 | CASSSLQGNTEAFF | TGCGCCAGCAGCTCCCTCCAGGGGAACACTGAAGCTTTCTTT
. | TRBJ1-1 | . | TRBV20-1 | CSARDPQIMGNTEAFF | TGCAGTGCTAGAGATCCGCAAATCATGGGGAACACTGAAGCTTTCTTT
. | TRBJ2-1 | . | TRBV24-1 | CATSDPAGDTYNEQFF | TGTGCCACCAGTGATCCAGCGGGCGATACCTACAATGAGCAGTTCTTC
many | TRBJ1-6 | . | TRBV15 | CATSRPRADSPLHF | TGTGCCACCAGCAGACCTCGCGCGGATTCACCCCTCCACTTT
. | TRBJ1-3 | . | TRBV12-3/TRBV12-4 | CASSRERNTIYF | TGTGCCAGCAGTCGAGAGCGGAACACCATATATTTT
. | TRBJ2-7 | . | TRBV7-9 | CASRGVSSYEQYF | TGTGCCAGTCGCGGGGTAAGCTCCTACGAGCAGTACTTC
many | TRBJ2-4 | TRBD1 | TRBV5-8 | CASRPRTGSDIQYF | TGTGCCAGCAGACCCAGGACAGGGAGTGACATTCAGTACTTC
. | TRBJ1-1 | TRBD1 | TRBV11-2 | CASSRQGFEAFF | TGTGCCAGCAGCCGACAGGGGTTTGAAGCTTTCTTT
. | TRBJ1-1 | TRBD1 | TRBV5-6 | CASSYRTGWEAFF | TGTGCCAGCAGCTACCGGACAGGATGGGAAGCTTTCTTT
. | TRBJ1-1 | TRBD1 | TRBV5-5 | CASSFTGTGDTEAFF | TGTGCCAGCAGCTTTACCGGGACAGGGGACACTGAAGCTTTCTTT
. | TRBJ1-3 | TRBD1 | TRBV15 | CATSTGQGAGNTIYF | TGTGCCACCAGCACAGGACAGGGGGCTGGAAACACCATATATTTT
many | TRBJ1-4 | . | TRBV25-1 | CASSESGRGSEKLFF | TGTGCCAGCAGTGAAAGCGGGAGGGGGAGCGAAAAACTGTTTTTT
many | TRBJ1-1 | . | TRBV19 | CASSLNTEAFF | TGTGCCAGCAGCTTGAACACTGAAGCTTTCTTT
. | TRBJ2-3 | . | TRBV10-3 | CAITRVSRTDTQYF | TGTGCCATCACCCGAGTATCGCGCACAGATACGCAGTATTTT
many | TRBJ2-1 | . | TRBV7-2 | CASSLTGYNEQFF | TGTGCCAGCAGCTTGACAGGTTACAATGAGCAGTTCTTC
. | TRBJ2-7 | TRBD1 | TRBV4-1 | CASSQDRGHSYEQYF | TGCGCCAGCAGCCAAGACAGGGGGCATTCGTACGAGCAGTACTTC
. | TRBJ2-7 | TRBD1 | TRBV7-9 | CASSPEGQGTYEQYF | TGTGCCAGCAGCCCCGAGGGACAGGGGACCTACGAGCAGTACTTC
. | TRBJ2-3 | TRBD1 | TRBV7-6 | CASSFTTGDFTDTQYF | TGTGCCAGCAGCTTTACGACAGGGGACTTCACAGATACGCAGTATTTT
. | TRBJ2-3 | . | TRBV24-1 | CATSPGLLLSTDTQYF | TGTGCCACCTCCCCTGGGCTCTTACTGAGCACAGATACGCAGTATTTT
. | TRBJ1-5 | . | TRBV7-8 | CASSFTPTGPQHF | TGTGCCAGCAGTTTCACTCCGACAGGGCCCCAGCATTTT
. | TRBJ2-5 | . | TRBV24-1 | CATSDSQVVGETQYF | TGTGCCACCAGTGATTCACAGGTGGTCGGAGAGACCCAGTACTTC
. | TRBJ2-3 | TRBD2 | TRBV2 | CASSLAGGSADTQYF | TGTGCCAGCAGTTTAGCGGGGGGGAGCGCAGATACGCAGTATTTT
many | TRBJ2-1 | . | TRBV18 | CASSPPVDEQFF | TGTGCCAGCTCACCGCCAGTCGATGAGCAGTTCTTC
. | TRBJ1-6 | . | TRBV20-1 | CSARDPKGYPLHF | TGCAGTGCTAGAGACCCCAAAGGGTATCCCCTCCACTTT
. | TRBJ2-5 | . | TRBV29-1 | CSVVGVEETQYF | TGCAGCGTTGTTGGGGTAGAGGAGACCCAGTACTTC
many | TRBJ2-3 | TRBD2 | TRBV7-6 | CASSPRTSGNTDTQYF | TGTGCCAGCAGCCCCCGGACTAGCGGAAACACAGATACGCAGTATTTT
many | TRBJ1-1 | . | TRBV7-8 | CASSLISAGMNTEAFF | TGTGCCAGCAGCTTAATCTCAGCGGGGATGAACACTGAAGCTTTCTTT
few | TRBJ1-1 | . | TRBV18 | CASSPQGADTEAFF | TGTGCCAGCTCACCACAGGGAGCGGACACTGAAGCTTTCTTT
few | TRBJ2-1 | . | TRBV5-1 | CASSSISNSYNEQFF | TGCGCCAGCAGCTCCATCTCAAACTCCTACAATGAGCAGTTCTTC
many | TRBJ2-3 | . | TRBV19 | CASRREDKDTQYF | TGTGCCAGTCGACGTGAAGATAAGGATACGCAGTATTTT
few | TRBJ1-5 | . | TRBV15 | CATSRGGQQNQPQHF | TGTGCCACCAGCAGAGGGGGGCAGCAAAATCAGCCCCAGCATTTT
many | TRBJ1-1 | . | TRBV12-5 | CASGPSSGTYAFF | TGTGCTAGTGGTCCCTCTTCCGGGACGTATGCTTTCTTT
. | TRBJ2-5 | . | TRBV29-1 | CSVPLIGETQYF | TGCAGCGTCCCCCTTATCGGTGAGACCCAGTACTTC
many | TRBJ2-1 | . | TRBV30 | CAWSGRERRFF | TGTGCCTGGAGTGGGCGCGAGAGAAGGTTCTTC
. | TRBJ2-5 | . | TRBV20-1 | CSALQGPQETQYF | TGCAGTGCTTTACAGGGCCCACAAGAGACCCAGTACTTC
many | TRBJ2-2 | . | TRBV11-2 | CASSLLAVNTGELFF | TGTGCCAGCAGCTTATTAGCAGTGAACACCGGGGAGCTGTTTTTT
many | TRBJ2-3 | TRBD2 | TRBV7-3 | CASSFSASGARSTDTQYF | TGTGCCAGCAGCTTTAGCGCTAGCGGGGCCCGAAGCACAGATACGCAGTATTTT
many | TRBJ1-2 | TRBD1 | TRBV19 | CASIRTGDGGYTF | TGTGCCAGTATCCGGACAGGGGATGGGGGCTACACCTTC
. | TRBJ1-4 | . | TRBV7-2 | CASSQGSGEKLFF | TGTGCCAGCAGCCAAGGGAGCGGTGAAAAACTGTTTTTT